This T cell receptor beta chain was captured in a study of blood T cells in healthy people across ages. Study-wide results and limits: Among long-lived donors, naive CD4+ cells were more numerous and diversity higher than in aged donors.

The CDR3 has 13 residues. Per the germline V gene, CDR1 is MGHRA and CDR2 is YSYEKL. Trimming took off 1 base at V and 10 bases at J, with 11 bases between the two ends. Comment on this clonotype: Its antigen is undetermined.

The second PCR ran about 7 to 12 cycles with a sample-barcoded 5' primer and J-beta primers. Each CDR3 protein gets one entry after TCRdb re-called the 5' RACE reads with MiXCR. There are 800,000 to 950,000 distinct CDR3 sequences in the sample; roughly 48% occur only once, and over 10% lies in the top ten. Drawing of peripheral blood yielded about 10 milliliters from each donor. V usage is TRBV4-1 and J usage is TRBJ2-1; D is possibly TRBD2 (6 bases). The TCR comes from a man under 40 in good health. Material for sequencing was blood. CDR3 in DNA: TGCGCCAGCAGCCAAGTGGGGGGATACGAGCAGTTCTTC. Amino acids: CASSQVGGYEQFF.